This T cell receptor beta chain was sequenced during a study of cytomegalovirus exposure and HLA in healthy donors. Study-wide points: The study designated 150 or so TCR beta chains cytomegalovirus-associated. A later analysis reported that several of the most significant clusters appeared to be linked to common viral pathogens, among them Epstein-Barr virus. Rare TCR sequences predominated, though certain public TCRs were found in many donors. Within an earlier analysis, most TCR beta V segments proved productive either about 90% or about 30% of the time.

The length of the CDR3 is 15 residues. The V end was cut by 6 bases, the J end by 4 bases, with 16 bases between. Germline CDR1 is MRHNA and CDR2 is SNTAGT. As regards this clone: Its matching antigen is unknown.

Amplification used 60 Vbeta primers and 13 Jbeta primers. Data came from immunoSEQ multiplex PCR; TCRdb stores just in-frame clones and leaves some out. The sample carries about 160,000 clones, 79% recorded once. The sample taken for sequencing was PBMCs. J is TRBJ2-1 and V is TRBV6-4; TRBD1 is a possible D gene (6 bases). The receptor comes from a man aged 50 or older in good health and CMV-seropositive. The CDR3, as DNA: TGTGCCAGCAGCCGAACAGGGTCATATTACAATGAGCAGTTCTTC. Protein sequence: CASSRTGSYYNEQFF.